This T cell receptor (beta chain) was recorded in a study of cytomegalovirus exposure and HLA in healthy donors. Study-level findings and limits: The authors excluded some V segments, including TRBV6-2 and TRBV6-3, as indistinguishable.

V shed 5 bases and J shed 5 bases, with 9 bases lying between them. The CDR3 has 12 amino acids. Germline V CDR1 and CDR2: SGHVS, FNYEAQ. Primers included in the PCR were 60 Vbeta and 13 Jbeta primers. Sequencing was performed with immunoSEQ multiplex PCR; in TCRdb, only in-frame clones are kept and a portion is missing. The sample lists about 160,000 clones; around 84% were seen once. Points on this clone: Its antigen is undetermined.

This TCR derives from a woman aged 40 to 55 in good health and CMV-seronegative. The chain carries TRBV7-6 and TRBJ2-5, with D perhaps matching TRBD2 (5 bases). Input material: PBMCs. The CDR3 loop is CASSPWEETQYF. The CDR3 DNA follows: TGTGCCAGCAGCCCGTGGGAGGAGACCCAGTACTTC.